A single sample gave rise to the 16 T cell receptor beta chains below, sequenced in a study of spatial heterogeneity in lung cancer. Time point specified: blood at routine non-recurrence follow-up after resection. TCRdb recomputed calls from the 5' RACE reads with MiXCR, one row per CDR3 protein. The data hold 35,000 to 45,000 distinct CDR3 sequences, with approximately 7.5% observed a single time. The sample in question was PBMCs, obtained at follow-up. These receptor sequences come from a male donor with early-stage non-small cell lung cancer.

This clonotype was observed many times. CDR3 nucleotide sequence: TGTGCCAGCAGCTTAGGAGGCGGTGTCGTCACAGATACGCAGTATTTT. The encoded protein is CASSLGGGVVTDTQYF. This rearrangement joins TRBV7-6 to TRBJ2-3; D not certain. The germline V gene encodes CDR1 SGHVS and CDR2 FNYEAQ. This CDR3 spans 16 amino acids. V lost 1 base and J lost 2, with 13 bases in between.

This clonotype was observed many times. The CDR3 coding sequence is TGTGCCACCGAGTCTTCACGCACCGGGGAGCTGTTTTTT. Encoded protein: CATESSRTGELFF. The chain carries TRBV24-1 and TRBJ2-2; D gene unclear. This CDR3 has 13 residues. The germline V gene encodes CDR1 KGHDR and CDR2 SFDVKD. Trimming pared 9 bases from V and 4 bases from J, leaving 11 bases between.

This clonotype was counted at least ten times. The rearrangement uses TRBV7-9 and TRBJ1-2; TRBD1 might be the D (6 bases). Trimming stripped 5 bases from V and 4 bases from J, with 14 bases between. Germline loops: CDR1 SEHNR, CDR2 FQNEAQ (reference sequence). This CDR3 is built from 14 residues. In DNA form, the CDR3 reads TGTGCCAGCAGCCGAGGGGGGAGTCCCTATGGCTACACCTTC. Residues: CASSRGGSPYGYTF.

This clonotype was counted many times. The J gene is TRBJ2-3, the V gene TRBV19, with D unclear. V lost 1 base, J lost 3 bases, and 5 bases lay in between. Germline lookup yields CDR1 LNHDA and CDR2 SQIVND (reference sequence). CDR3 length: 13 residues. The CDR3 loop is CASSIGRTDTQYF. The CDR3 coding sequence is TGTGCCAGTAGTATAGGTAGGACAGATACGCAGTATTTT.

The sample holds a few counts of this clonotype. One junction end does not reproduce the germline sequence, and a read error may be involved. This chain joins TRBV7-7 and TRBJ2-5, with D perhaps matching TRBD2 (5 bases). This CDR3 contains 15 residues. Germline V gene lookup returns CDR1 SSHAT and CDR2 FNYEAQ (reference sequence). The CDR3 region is CASSSLSGFQETQYF. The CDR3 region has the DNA TGTGCTAGCAGCTCCCTGTCGGGATTCCAAGAGACCCAGTACTTC.

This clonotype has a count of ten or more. The CDR3 here is CASSWGQQNTEAFF. The CDR3 DNA reads TGTGCCAGCAGCTGGGGACAGCAAAACACTGAAGCTTTCTTT. The chain recombines TRBV5-5 with TRBJ1-1; the match to TRBD1 covers 7 bases. Trimming took 3 bases from V and 2 from J; bases not matched to a gene: 4. CDR3 length equals 14 residues. Germline assignment: CDR1 SGHKS and CDR2 YYEKEE (reference sequence).

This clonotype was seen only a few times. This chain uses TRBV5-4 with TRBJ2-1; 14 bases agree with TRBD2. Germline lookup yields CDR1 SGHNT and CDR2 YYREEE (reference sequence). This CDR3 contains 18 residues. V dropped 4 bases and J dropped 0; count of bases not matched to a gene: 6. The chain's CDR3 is CASSPGLAGESSYNEQFF. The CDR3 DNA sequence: TGTGCCAGCAGCCCGGGACTAGCGGGGGAGAGCTCCTACAATGAGCAGTTCTTC.

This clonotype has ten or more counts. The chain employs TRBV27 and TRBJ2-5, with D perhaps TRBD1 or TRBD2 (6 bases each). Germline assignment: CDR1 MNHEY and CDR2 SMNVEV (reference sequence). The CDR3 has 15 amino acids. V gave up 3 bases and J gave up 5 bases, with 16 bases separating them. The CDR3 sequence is CASSLRGVTRETQYF. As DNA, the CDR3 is TGTGCCAGCAGTTTGAGGGGGGTTACGAGGGAGACCCAGTACTTC.

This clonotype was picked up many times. The CDR3 bases are TGTGCCAGCAGCGGGGGGATAGATACGCAGTATTTT. Amino acid sequence: CASSGGIDTQYF. The chain couples TRBV11-2 to TRBJ2-3; D may be TRBD2 (6 bases). Germline CDR1 and CDR2: SGHAT and FQNNGV. This CDR3 contains 12 residues. V lost 5 bases to trimming and J lost 5 bases, with 8 bases between them.

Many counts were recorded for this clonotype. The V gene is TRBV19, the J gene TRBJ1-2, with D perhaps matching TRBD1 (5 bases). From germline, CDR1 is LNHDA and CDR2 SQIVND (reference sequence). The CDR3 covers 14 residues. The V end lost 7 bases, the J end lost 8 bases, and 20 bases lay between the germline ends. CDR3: CASTRDGTPGGYTF. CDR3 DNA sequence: TGTGCCAGTACGAGAGACGGGACCCCGGGGGGCTACACCTTC.

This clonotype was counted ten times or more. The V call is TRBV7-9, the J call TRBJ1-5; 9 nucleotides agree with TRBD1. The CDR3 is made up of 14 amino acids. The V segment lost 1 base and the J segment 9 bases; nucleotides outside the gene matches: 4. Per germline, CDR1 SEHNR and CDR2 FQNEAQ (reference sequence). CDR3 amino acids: CASSLGTGVGPQHF. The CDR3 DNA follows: TGTGCCAGCAGCTTAGGGACAGGGGTCGGGCCCCAGCATTTT.

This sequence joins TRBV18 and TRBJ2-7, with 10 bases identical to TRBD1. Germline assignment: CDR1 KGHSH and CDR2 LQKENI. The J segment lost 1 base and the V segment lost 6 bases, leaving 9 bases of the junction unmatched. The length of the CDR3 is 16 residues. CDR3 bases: TGTGCCAGCTCTTCGACAGGGGGCCTAATATCCTACGAGCAGTACTTC. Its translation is CASSSTGGLISYEQYF.

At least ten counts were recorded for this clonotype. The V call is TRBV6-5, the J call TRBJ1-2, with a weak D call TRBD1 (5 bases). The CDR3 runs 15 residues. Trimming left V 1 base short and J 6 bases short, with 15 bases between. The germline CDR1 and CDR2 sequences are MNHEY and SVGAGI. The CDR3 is CASSYFPSGSDGYTF. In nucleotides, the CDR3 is TGTGCCAGCAGTTACTTTCCCTCAGGGTCTGATGGCTACACCTTC.

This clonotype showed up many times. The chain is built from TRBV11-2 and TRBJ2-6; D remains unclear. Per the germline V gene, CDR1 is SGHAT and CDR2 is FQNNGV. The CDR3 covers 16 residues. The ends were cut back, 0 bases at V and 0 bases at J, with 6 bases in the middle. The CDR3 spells CASSLETNSGANVLTF. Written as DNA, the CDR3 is TGTGCCAGCAGCTTAGAGACGAACTCTGGGGCCAACGTCCTGACTTTC.

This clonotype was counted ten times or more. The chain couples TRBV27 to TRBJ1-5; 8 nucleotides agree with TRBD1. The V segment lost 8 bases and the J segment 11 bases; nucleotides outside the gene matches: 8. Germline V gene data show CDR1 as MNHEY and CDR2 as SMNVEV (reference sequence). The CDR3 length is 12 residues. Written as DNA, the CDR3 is TGTGCCAGCGGCCGACAGGGGATGTCCCAGCATTTT. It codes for CASGRQGMSQHF.

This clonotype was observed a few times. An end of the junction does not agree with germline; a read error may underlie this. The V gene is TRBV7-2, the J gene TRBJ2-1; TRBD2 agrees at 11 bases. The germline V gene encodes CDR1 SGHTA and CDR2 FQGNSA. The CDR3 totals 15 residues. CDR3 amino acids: CASSIAGGPHNEQFF. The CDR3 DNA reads TGTGCCAGCAGCATAGCGGGGGGGCCGCACAATGAGCAGTTCTTC.